A selection of T cell receptor beta chains follows, all from one sample in a study of shared clonotypes between healthy human individuals. The protocol was immunoSEQ multiplex PCR, while the TCRdb copy is restricted to in-frame clones and leaves out a portion. The table records about 1.1 million clones, roughly 80% of them present only once. Input material: memory CD4+ T cells from PBMCs. These receptors all come from a man aged 18-30 years in good health. Some clones in this sample may be carry-over from other donors' samples. The CDR3 runs from the conserved cysteine through the conserved F or W. Fields, in order: clone size, CDR3 length, V gene, D gene, J gene, CDR3 DNA, CDR3 protein. The D gene is left open where the match is weak. Clone size is given for some rows only: seen once, a few or many times, or a class if the clone is expanded.

size: -
length: 15
V: TRBV4-1
D: TRBD1
J: TRBJ1-5
DNA: TGCGCCAGCAGCCAAGTGGGACAGGGACGTCAGCCCCAGCATTTT
CDR3: CASSQVGQGRQPQHF

size: -
length: 14
V: TRBV28
D: -
J: TRBJ1-5
DNA: TGTGCCAGCAGTTTGTGGCAGGGCAATCAGCCCCAGCATTTT
CDR3: CASSLWQGNQPQHF

size: -
length: 15
V: TRBV6-1
D: -
J: TRBJ2-1
DNA: TGTGCCAGCAGCTCCCTCGCGGGACCTTACAATGAGCAGTTCTTC
CDR3: CASSSLAGPYNEQFF

size: -
length: 17
V: TRBV19
D: TRBD1
J: TRBJ1-2
DNA: TGTGCCAGTAGCGCCCGAAGGACAGGGGGCGGCGATGGAAGGTACACCTTC
CDR3: CASSARRTGGGDGRYTF

size: -
length: 16
V: TRBV5-1
D: -
J: TRBJ2-1
DNA: TGCGCCAGCAGAAAAGGGGCGGATGTCTCGCAGGGTGAGCAGTTCTTC
CDR3: CASRKGADVSQGEQFF

size: few
length: 15
V: TRBV7-2
D: TRBD2
J: TRBJ2-3
DNA: TGTGCCAGCAGGGGAGGGCTAGCGGCGCAGGGAACGCAGTATTTT
CDR3: CASRGGLAAQGTQYF

size: -
length: 14
V: TRBV18
D: -
J: TRBJ1-4
DNA: TGTGCCAGCTCACCAAGGAGGGACGTCGAAAAACTGTTTTTT
CDR3: CASSPRRDVEKLFF

size: -
length: 19
V: TRBV10-3
D: TRBD1
J: TRBJ2-1
DNA: TGTGCCATCAGAATCACCGGGACAGGGGGTTCTCACTCCTACAATGAGCAGTTCTTC
CDR3: CAIRITGTGGSHSYNEQFF

size: -
length: 13
V: TRBV2
D: -
J: TRBJ2-5
DNA: TGTGCCAGCAAGGGTTTCTCCCAAGAGACCCAGTACTTC
CDR3: CASKGFSQETQYF

size: few
length: 11
V: TRBV6-1
D: -
J: TRBJ1-4
DNA: TGTGCCAGCAGTGGATATGAAAAACTGTTTTTT
CDR3: CASSGYEKLFF

size: -
length: 17
V: TRBV14
D: -
J: TRBJ2-3
DNA: TGTGCCAGCAGCCAAAGGGGAACTAGCAGAATCACAGATACGCAGTATTTT
CDR3: CASSQRGTSRITDTQYF

size: -
length: 16
V: TRBV10-1
D: TRBD1
J: TRBJ1-5
DNA: TGCGCCAGCACTCCGGACAGGGAGAATAGCAATCAGCCCCAGCATTTT
CDR3: CASTPDRENSNQPQHF

size: -
length: 16
V: TRBV28
D: TRBD1
J: TRBJ1-4
DNA: TGTGCCAGCACCCAAAGGTTCCGACAGGGCTTGGGAAAACTGTTTTTT
CDR3: CASTQRFRQGLGKLFF

size: -
length: 17
V: TRBV19
D: -
J: TRBJ1-1
DNA: TGTGCCAGTAGTATTACTCGTGTAAGGGCTTCGAACACTGAAGCTTTCTTT
CDR3: CASSITRVRASNTEAFF

size: -
length: 17
V: TRBV18
D: -
J: TRBJ1-5
DNA: TGTGCCAGCTCACAAACTCCCCAGGCAAATAGCAATCAGCCCCAGCATTTT
CDR3: CASSQTPQANSNQPQHF

size: -
length: 13
V: TRBV6-5
D: TRBD1
J: TRBJ2-3
DNA: TGTGCCAGCAATCGACAGGGTCGTGGAACGCAGTATTTT
CDR3: CASNRQGRGTQYF

size: -
length: 15
V: TRBV9
D: TRBD1
J: TRBJ2-1
DNA: TGTGCCAGCAGCTTACAGGGGTCTGGGCGTCTGGAGCAGTTCTTC
CDR3: CASSLQGSGRLEQFF

size: few
length: 15
V: TRBV7-9
D: TRBD2
J: TRBJ2-3
DNA: TGTGCCAGCAGGCTCGGGAGGGCCGTTCCAGATACGCAGTATTTT
CDR3: CASRLGRAVPDTQYF

size: -
length: 14
V: TRBV19
D: -
J: TRBJ2-5
DNA: TGTGCCAGTAGTATGGGCCGCTCCCAAGAGACCCAGTACTTC
CDR3: CASSMGRSQETQYF

size: many
length: 13
V: TRBV6-5
D: -
J: TRBJ2-7
DNA: TGTGCCAGCAGTAGGGATGGCACCTACGAGCAGTACTTC
CDR3: CASSRDGTYEQYF

size: -
length: 16
V: TRBV27
D: -
J: TRBJ2-3
DNA: TGTGCCAGCAGTGTAACGGCAACAGGGTTGGCAGATACGCAGTATTTT
CDR3: CASSVTATGLADTQYF

size: -
length: 13
V: TRBV6-1
D: -
J: TRBJ2-6
DNA: TGTGCCAGCAGTGTTGCAGGGCTCAACGTCCTGACTTTC
CDR3: CASSVAGLNVLTF

size: -
length: 16
V: TRBV5-1
D: TRBD2
J: TRBJ2-3
DNA: TGCGCCAGCAGCTTGGTGTGGGAGGGCCGGGAAGATACGCAGTATTTT
CDR3: CASSLVWEGREDTQYF

size: -
length: 13
V: TRBV18
D: -
J: TRBJ1-1
DNA: TGTGCCAGCTCACCAGAGGGGCTCACTGAAGCTTTCTTT
CDR3: CASSPEGLTEAFF

size: few
length: 14
V: TRBV5-8
D: TRBD1
J: TRBJ1-2
DNA: TGTGCCAGCAGCTGGATACAGGGGGCAGTTGGCTACACCTTC
CDR3: CASSWIQGAVGYTF

size: few
length: 14
V: TRBV5-4
D: -
J: TRBJ2-5
DNA: TGTGCCAGCAGCTTGGTCGGGGGTAGGGAGACCCAGTACTTC
CDR3: CASSLVGGRETQYF

size: -
length: 14
V: TRBV28
D: TRBD1
J: TRBJ1-1
DNA: TGTGCCACCAACTACCTGACAGGGTTCAATGAAGCTTTCTTT
CDR3: CATNYLTGFNEAFF

size: -
length: 14
V: TRBV30
D: -
J: TRBJ2-2
DNA: TGCGCCTTCAGGCGGGAACTGAACACCGGGGAGCTGTTTTTT
CDR3: CAFRRELNTGELFF

size: -
length: 14
V: TRBV28
D: TRBD2
J: TRBJ2-1
DNA: TGTGCCAGCAGTTTGGAACTAGCGGTCAATGAGCAGTTCTTC
CDR3: CASSLELAVNEQFF

size: once
length: 16
V: TRBV9
D: -
J: TRBJ2-3
DNA: TGTGCCAGCAGCGTAGAGGCAGGAGATAGCACAGATACGCAGTATTTT
CDR3: CASSVEAGDSTDTQYF

size: -
length: 15
V: TRBV7-3
D: -
J: TRBJ2-1
DNA: TGTGCCAGCAGCTTACGGACCGACCTTCGCAATGAGCAGTTCTTC
CDR3: CASSLRTDLRNEQFF

size: -
length: 14
V: TRBV6-1
D: -
J: TRBJ2-7
DNA: TGTGCCAGCAGTGAATCTGGGCCCTACTACGAGCAGTACTTC
CDR3: CASSESGPYYEQYF

size: -
length: 15
V: TRBV6-1
D: -
J: TRBJ2-1
DNA: TGTGCCAGCAAGGTGGCTAGCGCCCCCTACAATGAGCAGTTCTTC
CDR3: CASKVASAPYNEQFF

size: -
length: 17
V: TRBV5-1
D: TRBD2
J: TRBJ2-2
DNA: TGCGCCAGCAGCCAGCGGACTAGCGATACGAATTCCGGGGAGCTGTTTTTT
CDR3: CASSQRTSDTNSGELFF

size: -
length: 13
V: TRBV9
D: -
J: TRBJ2-7
DNA: TGTGCCAGCAGCGGGAGGAACTCCTACGAGCAGTACTTC
CDR3: CASSGRNSYEQYF

size: -
length: 15
V: TRBV7-2
D: TRBD1
J: TRBJ2-2
DNA: TGTGCCAGCACCCCGGACAGGGCGAACACCGGGGAGCTGTTTTTT
CDR3: CASTPDRANTGELFF

size: -
length: 14
V: TRBV28
D: -
J: TRBJ2-1
DNA: TGTGCCATCCGTACGAGAGCCTCCTACAATGAGCAGTTCTTC
CDR3: CAIRTRASYNEQFF

size: once
length: 16
V: TRBV11-2
D: -
J: TRBJ2-1
DNA: TGTGCCAGCAGCCCACAAGAGGGGAGCTCCTACAATGAGCAGTTCTTC
CDR3: CASSPQEGSSYNEQFF

size: -
length: 12
V: TRBV19
D: -
J: TRBJ2-5
DNA: TGTGCCAGTAGTGAGCGGCAAGAGACCCAGTACTTC
CDR3: CASSERQETQYF

size: -
length: 17
V: TRBV6-1
D: TRBD2
J: TRBJ2-1
DNA: TGTGCCAGCAGTGAAGTTTCGACTAGCGCCTCCTACAATGAGCAGTTCTTC
CDR3: CASSEVSTSASYNEQFF

size: -
length: 14
V: TRBV6-6
D: -
J: TRBJ2-7
DNA: TGTGCCAGCAGTTACTCCGGGGACTCCTACGAGCAGTACTTC
CDR3: CASSYSGDSYEQYF

size: -
length: 12
V: TRBV5-4
D: TRBD1
J: TRBJ2-1
DNA: TGTGCCAGCAGCTCCGACAGGGTAAAGCAGTTCTTC
CDR3: CASSSDRVKQFF

size: -
length: 13
V: TRBV6-5
D: -
J: TRBJ1-1
DNA: TGTGCCAGCAGCCCGATTGGGAACACTGAAGCTTTCTTT
CDR3: CASSPIGNTEAFF